One and the same sample provided the 6 T cell receptor beta chains below, sequenced in a study of T-cell memory formation after mild COVID-19. One entry per CDR3 protein, called by TCRdb with MiXCR from the 5' RACE reads. Found here are about 110,000 distinct CDR3 sequences, roughly a sixth of them singletons; the top ten hold roughly 6%. The sequencing input was PBMCs or a T cell subset sorted from them (not recorded which). These receptors originate from a man aged 18 to 30 who had mild COVID-19 (a few samples of this study predate the infection). Cell type and time point are not known.

This clonotype occurred a few times. The chain couples TRBV2 to TRBJ2-7; maybe TRBD2 (5 bases). The CDR3 spans 14 residues. V lost 6 bases to trimming and J lost 7 bases, with 19 bases between them. Germline V CDR1 and CDR2: SNHLY, FYNNEI. CDR3 protein: CASSSRRALGEQYF. The CDR3 DNA reads as TGTGCCAGCAGCTCTCGGCGGGCCCTCGGAGAGCAGTACTTC.

The rearrangement links TRBV12-3 or TRBV12-4 to TRBJ2-1; D is possibly TRBD2 (5 bases). The CDR3 is 15 residues long. V lost 6 bases and J lost 9, with 21 bases in between. DNA of the CDR3: TGTGCCAGCAGCCCCGCAAGTCCAACCCGGGGTGAGCAGTTCTTC. Its translation: CASSPASPTRGEQFF.

This clonotype appeared a few times. The gene calls are TRBV28 and TRBJ2-7, with TRBD2 as a possible D gene (5 bases). The CDR3 runs 14 residues. Germline CDR1 MDHEN, CDR2 SYDVKM. Between the trimmed V and J ends, which lost 2 bases and 3 bases, there was a span of 11 bases. The DNA of the CDR3 is TGTGCCAGCAGTTTAGGGTCTAGCTTCTACGAGCAGTACTTC. Translated: CASSLGSSFYEQYF.

The chain uses TRBV3-1 and TRBJ2-3, with 11 bases lining up with TRBD2. CDR1 LGHDT and CDR2 YNNKEL come from the germline V gene (reference sequence). The CDR3 covers 19 residues. V shed 4 bases and J 1 base; nucleotides not matched to a gene: 13. CDR3 sequence (DNA): TGTGCCAGCAGCCTCGCGTACGGGACTAGCGGTTTGGGCACAGATACGCAGTATTTT. The encoded protein is CASSLAYGTSGLGTDTQYF.

This clonotype has only a few counts. The chain uses TRBV20-1 and TRBJ1-2; possibly TRBD1 for D (5 bases). CDR3 length: 16 amino acids. Trimming cost V 2 bases and J 4 bases, with 20 bases left between them. Germline CDR1 and CDR2: DFQATT and SNEGSKA (reference sequence). The CDR3, as DNA: TGCAGTGCTAGACCGAAGGGACTCCATCTACTCTATGGCTACACCTTC. Translated, it gives CSARPKGLHLLYGYTF.

V gene TRBV6-1 combines with J gene TRBJ2-1, with D maybe TRBD1 (6 bases). V was shortened by 11 bases and J by 8 bases, with 16 bases between the two germline ends. This CDR3 has 12 residues. The germline V gene has CDR1 MNHNS and CDR2 SASEGT. The DNA for the CDR3 is TGTGCCTCAAGGAACAGGGTCGATGAGCAGTTCTTC. This encodes CASRNRVDEQFF.